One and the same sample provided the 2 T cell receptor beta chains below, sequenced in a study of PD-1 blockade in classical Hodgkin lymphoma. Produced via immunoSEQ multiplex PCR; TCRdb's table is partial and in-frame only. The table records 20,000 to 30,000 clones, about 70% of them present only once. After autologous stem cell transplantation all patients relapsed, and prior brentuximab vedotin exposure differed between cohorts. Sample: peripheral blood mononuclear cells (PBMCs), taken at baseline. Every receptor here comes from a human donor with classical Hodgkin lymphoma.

The CDR3 protein is CASSTSGHPSYEQYF. The CDR3 nucleotides are TGTGCCAGTAGTACCTCGGGACACCCCTCCTACGAGCAGTACTTC. The V and J genes are TRBV19 and TRBJ2-7, with D perhaps matching TRBD1 (6 bases). The V end was cut by 4 bases, the J end by 0 bases, with 13 bases between. This CDR3 region has 15 residues. Germline lookup yields CDR1 LNHDA and CDR2 SQIVND (reference sequence). The variable domain in full, with the rest retrieved from reference TRBV19 and TRBJ2-7, is DGGITQSPKYLFRKEGQNVTLSCEQNLNHDAMYWYRQDPGQGLRLIYYSQIVNDFQKGDIAEGYSVSREKKESFPLTVTSAQKNPTAFYLCASSTSGHPSYEQYFGPGTRLTVT.

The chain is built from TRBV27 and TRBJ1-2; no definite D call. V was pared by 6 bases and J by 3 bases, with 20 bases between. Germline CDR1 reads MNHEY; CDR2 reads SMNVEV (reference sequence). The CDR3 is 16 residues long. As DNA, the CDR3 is TGTGCCAGCAGCCCTCTAGGACTCGATAGGGACTATGGCTACACCTTC. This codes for CASSPLGLDRDYGYTF.